This T cell receptor (beta chain) was sequenced during a study of OX40 agonist ivuxolimab in advanced cancers. Study-level information: Ivuxolimab is a fully human IgG2 antibody that activates OX40 (CD134).

Germline V gene data show CDR1 as SGHTA and CDR2 as FQGTGA. The CDR3 covers 16 residues. V was trimmed by 1 base and J by 5 bases, leaving 18 bases between them. The data were produced by immunoSEQ multiplex PCR, yet TCRdb's version contains in-frame clones alone and is incomplete. The sample lists 78,000 or so clones, 92% occurring once. The genes are TRBV7-3 and TRBJ2-7, with D unclear. The sequence was collected from an adult with an advanced solid tumor such as melanoma, head and neck, liver or kidney cancer. This sample comprised CD4+ or CD8+ T cells sorted from blood, obtained in a trial of the OX40 agonist ivuxolimab. The CDR3, as DNA: TGTGCCAGCAGCTTAAGCGGTCCCACCTCAGTGGACGAGCAGTACTTC. Translating gives CASSLSGPTSVDEQYF.